This T cell receptor beta chain derives from a study of OX40 agonist ivuxolimab in advanced cancers. Across the study: Every patient in dose escalation had hepatocellular carcinoma, melanoma, renal cell or head and neck cancer. The study's findings and limits: Antigen specificity was not determined for the expanded peripheral T cells.

This table comes from immunoSEQ multiplex PCR, and its TCRdb copy is limited to in-frame clones, with some not included. The sample includes roughly 120,000 clones, approximately 89% of them seen just once. Germline CDR1 and CDR2: MNHEY and SVGAGI. The CDR3 has 13 residues. Trimming took 7 bases from V and 6 from J, leaving 15 bases between them. A note on this clone: Its antigen is not identified.

Autoimmune disease history or systemic immunosuppression led to patient exclusion. The chain combines TRBV6-5 with TRBJ1-1; D possibly corresponds to TRBD1 (6 bases). This clonotype was obtained from an adult with an advanced solid tumor such as melanoma, head and neck, liver or kidney cancer. Sequencing was performed on CD4+ or CD8+ T cells sorted from blood, taken in a trial of the OX40 agonist ivuxolimab. CDR3 protein: CASTRARGAEAFF. Written as DNA, the CDR3 is TGTGCCAGCACCCGGGCCAGGGGCGCTGAAGCTTTCTTT.